The 12 T cell receptor beta chains reported below all come from one sample, sequenced in a study of T cells in Graves' hyperthyroidism and ophthalmopathy. Regions amplified from RNA transcripts were the TCR beta CDR3 regions. The HTBI primer set was used in a first-round RT-PCR of the TCR CDR3. Each CDR3 protein gets one entry after TCRdb re-called the multiplex PCR reads with MiXCR. The table shows approximately 630,000 distinct CDR3 sequences, with about 17% occurring only once. The sequenced sample was blood. The source of these receptors is a woman aged 30 to 39 with Graves' hyperthyroidism.

The sample holds many counts of this clonotype. This chain connects TRBV28 to TRBJ2-1; TRBD2 matches 13 bases. Germline V gives CDR1 MDHEN, CDR2 SYDVKM. The length of the CDR3 is 16 residues. V lost 6 bases and J lost 8; bases outside the gene matches: 10. The CDR3 reads CASRSQLAGGFDEQFF. The DNA for the CDR3 is TGTGCCAGCAGATCGCAACTAGCGGGAGGGTTCGATGAGCAGTTCTTC.

In this sample, this clonotype turned up many times. This chain joins TRBV2 and TRBJ2-7; tentatively, D is TRBD1 (5 bases). V shed 3 bases and J shed 1 base, with 13 bases lying between them. Germline CDR1 reads SNHLY; CDR2 reads FYNNEI. The CDR3 contains 15 residues. The DNA of the CDR3 is TGTGCCAGCAGTGAGATAGGGCAGGGATCCTACGAGCAGTACTTC. Residues: CASSEIGQGSYEQYF.

This sequence joins TRBV5-6 and TRBJ2-1; 9 bases align to TRBD1. The CDR3 loop spans 15 amino acids. J gave up 7 bases and V 4 bases, and 9 bases lay outside the gene matches. CDR1 is SGHDT, CDR2 YYEEEE, per germline. The CDR3 coding sequence is TGTGCCAGCAGCCCGAGGGGACAGGGAAATAATGAGCAGTTCTTC. The encoded protein is CASSPRGQGNNEQFF. Full variable domain (remainder filled in from reference TRBV5-6 and TRBJ2-1): DAGVTQSPTHLIKTRGQQVTLRCSPKSGHDTVSWYQQALGQGPQFIFQYYEEEERQRGNFPDRFSGHQFPNYSSELNVNALLLGDSALYLCASSPRGQGNNEQFFGPGTRLTVL.

The chain links TRBV10-3 to TRBJ2-3; D is perhaps TRBD2 (6 bases). Germline CDR1 is ENHRY and CDR2 is SYGVKD. The CDR3 has 14 residues. Trimming pared 3 bases from V and 0 bases from J, leaving 7 bases between. For the CDR3, the DNA is TGTGCCATCAGTGACCGGGGGAGCACAGATACGCAGTATTTT. It encodes CAISDRGSTDTQYF.

The gene calls are TRBV28 and TRBJ1-1, with a tentative D call TRBD1 (5 bases). Germline CDR1 and CDR2: MDHEN and SYDVKM. The CDR3 has 16 residues. V was shortened by 5 bases and J by 1 base, with 17 bases between the two germline ends. The CDR3 DNA is TGTGCCAGCAGTGCCCTGCCAGGGAGGACGAACACTGAAGCTTTCTTT. As protein: CASSALPGRTNTEAFF.

The chain employs TRBV4-1 and TRBJ1-4; D remains unclear. V was shortened by 1 base and J by 8 bases, with 8 bases between the two germline ends. The CDR3 contains 13 residues. Germline V gene lookup returns CDR1 MGHRA and CDR2 YSYEKL. CDR3 residues: CASSQGFLEKLFF. For the CDR3, the DNA is TGCGCCAGCAGCCAAGGCTTCTTGGAAAAACTGTTTTTT.

The chain uses TRBV10-1 and TRBJ1-1, with 8 nucleotides matching TRBD1. The CDR3 is 15 residues long. CDR1 is WNHNN, CDR2 SYGVQD, per germline (reference sequence). V lost 0 bases and J lost 3; bases outside the gene matches: 3. The chain's CDR3 is CASSESTGVHTEAFF. CDR3 DNA sequence: TGCGCCAGCAGTGAGTCGACAGGGGTCCACACTGAAGCTTTCTTT.

The chain joins TRBV19 to TRBJ1-5; D gene unclear. CDR3 length equals 15 residues. The germline V gene has CDR1 LNHDA and CDR2 SQIVND (reference sequence). V lost 0 bases to trimming and J lost 1 base, with 7 bases between them. Here the CDR3 DNA reads TGTGCCAGTAGTATAGATCGACGGAGCAATCAGCCCCAGCATTTT. Protein product: CASSIDRRSNQPQHF.

The chain links TRBV6-1 to TRBJ2-2; 9 bases are shared with TRBD2. Trimming cost V 4 bases and J 8 bases; bases outside gene matches: 5. The CDR3 consists of 14 residues. Germline V gene lookup returns CDR1 MNHNS and CDR2 SASEGT. CDR3 loop: CASSATSGGGELFF. The CDR3 DNA is TGTGCCAGCAGTGCGACTAGCGGAGGGGGGGAGCTGTTTTTT.

This clonotype was detected ten times or more. The gene calls are TRBV11-2 and TRBJ2-7, with a tentative D call TRBD1 (5 bases). V dropped 1 base and J dropped 4 bases, with 14 bases sitting between them. This CDR3 has 15 residues. Germline CDR1 is SGHAT and CDR2 is FQNNGV. The CDR3 protein is CASSLAVDTIYEQYF. The CDR3 nucleotides read TGTGCCAGCAGCTTAGCGGTGGACACGATTTACGAGCAGTACTTC.

This clonotype was counted a few times. The chain has TRBV19 and TRBJ2-3, with a weak D call TRBD1 (6 bases). The V end was cut by 4 bases, the J end by 5 bases, with 22 bases between. The CDR3 sequence is 17 residues long. The germline V gene encodes CDR1 LNHDA and CDR2 SQIVND (reference sequence). CDR3 region: CASSSRYSITGLDTQYF. The DNA for the CDR3 is TGTGCCAGTAGTAGCAGATACTCCATTACAGGGCTAGATACGCAGTATTTT. Together with reference TRBV19 and TRBJ2-3, the CDR3 gives the full variable domain: DGGITQSPKYLFRKEGQNVTLSCEQNLNHDAMYWYRQDPGQGLRLIYYSQIVNDFQKGDIAEGYSVSREKKESFPLTVTSAQKNPTAFYLCASSSRYSITGLDTQYFGPGTRLTVL.

The chain is built from TRBV6-5 and TRBJ2-3, with a possible D match to TRBD1 (5 bases). The V end lost 0 bases, the J end lost 0 bases, and 19 bases lay between the germline ends. The CDR3 runs 19 residues. Germline V gives CDR1 MNHEY, CDR2 SVGAGI. CDR3 sequence reads: CASSYSNSYSGKSTDTQYF. CDR3 nucleotide sequence: TGTGCCAGCAGTTACTCGAACTCTTACTCAGGGAAAAGCACAGATACGCAGTATTTT.